A single sample is the source of the 10 T cell receptor beta chains below, sequenced in a study of blood T cell repertoires in COVID-19 (TCRdb year 2020). Library construction relied on the immunoSEQ multiplex PCR assay. The table was pulled from immuneACCESS by TCRdb, which kept in-frame rearrangements only. Such tables lose some clones; where checked, under half of the loss comes from unresolved V genes, and the rest has no known cause. The sample includes about 100,000 clones, with roughly 80% observed a single time. The leading ten clones occupy around an eighth of the sample. The sequencing input was peripheral blood. The origin of the receptors is a man aged 50-60 years with active or convalescent COVID-19.

V and J are TRBV2 and TRBJ2-7; 10 nucleotides match TRBD2. The CDR3 sequence is 15 residues long. Germline V gene data show CDR1 as SNHLY and CDR2 as FYNNEI. With V trimmed by 9 bases and J by 5 bases, 13 bases remained unmatched. The CDR3 spells CASTEETSGYHEQYF. Here the CDR3 DNA reads TGTGCCAGTACGGAGGAGACTAGCGGGTACCACGAGCAGTACTTC.

This clone was counted between two and nine times. Other DNA variants within this sample encode the same CDR3. The chain uses TRBV5-6 and TRBJ2-5, with TRBD2 matching 9 bases. Germline V gives CDR1 SGHDT, CDR2 YYEEEE. The CDR3 totals 15 residues. J gave up 5 bases and V 1 base, and 6 bases lay outside the gene matches. The CDR3 DNA is TGTGCCAGCAGCTTGTTTAGCGGGAGCGGCGAGACCCAGTACTTC. Protein product: CASSLFSGSGETQYF.

V usage is TRBV7-2 and J usage is TRBJ2-2; no definite D call. The V gene's germline CDR1 is SGHTA and CDR2 FQGNSA. Deletions cut 3 bases from V and 11 bases from J, with 10 bases between. The length of the CDR3 is 12 residues. The CDR3 DNA follows: TGTGCCAGCAGCTTTGACGGGTACGAGCTGTTTTTT. This gives the protein CASSFDGYELFF.

This chain links TRBV4-2 with TRBJ1-2; the match to TRBD1 covers 8 bases. With V trimmed by 0 bases and J by 6 bases, 9 bases remained unmatched. The CDR3 contains 16 residues. Germline lookup yields CDR1 LGHNA and CDR2 YNFKEQ. CDR3 bases: TGTGCCAGCAGCCAAGATTGGTCAGGGGGCGTGGATGGCTACACCTTC. It is translated as CASSQDWSGGVDGYTF.

CDR3 amino acids: CASSFRGDTGELFF. CDR3 in DNA: TGTGCCAGCAGCTTCCGGGGGGACACCGGGGAGCTGTTTTTT. V gene TRBV7-9 combines with J gene TRBJ2-2, with 7 bases matching TRBD2. CDR3 size: 14 residues. With 3 bases clipped from V and 3 bases from J, the junction kept 1 base outside the gene matches. The germline CDR1 and CDR2 sequences are SEHNR and FQNEAQ (reference sequence).

The CDR3, as DNA: TGTGCCAGCAGCTCGTTGGGGGCCCGCACAGATACGCAGTATTTT. It codes for CASSSLGARTDTQYF. The chain recombines TRBV7-3 with TRBJ2-3, with D possibly being TRBD1 (6 bases). The CDR3 runs to 15 residues. V was shortened by 4 bases and J by 1 base, with 12 bases between the two germline ends. Germline CDR1 is SGHTA and CDR2 is FQGTGA.

The chain couples TRBV6-5 to TRBJ1-1; 9 nucleotides match TRBD1. The ends lost 11 bases at V and 0 bases at J; junction bases unmatched: 1. This CDR3 is built from 12 residues. Germline-derived CDR1 and CDR2 are MNHEY and SVGAGI. CDR3 bases: TGTGCCGGACAGGGGATGAACACTGAAGCTTTCTTT. This gives the protein CAGQGMNTEAFF.

This clone was seen only a few times. CDR3 region: CASSYSIGEDYGYTF. The CDR3 nucleotides read TGTGCCAGCAGTTATTCAATCGGGGAGGACTATGGCTACACCTTC. This chain joins TRBV6-5 and TRBJ1-2; no definite D call. The CDR3 runs to 15 residues. CDR1 MNHEY and CDR2 SVGAGI come from the germline V gene. Trimming took off 3 bases at V and 3 bases at J, with 14 bases between the two ends.

The chain is built from TRBV5-4 and TRBJ1-1, with TRBD1 as a possible D gene (5 bases). V was pared by 3 bases and J by 1 base, with 13 bases between. The CDR3 is 15 amino acids. Germline CDR1 is SGHNT and CDR2 is YYREEE (reference sequence). The DNA of the CDR3 is TGTGCCAGCAGCTCCGAAAGGGGCGGGAACACTGAAGCTTTCTTT. This translates into CASSSERGGNTEAFF. The full variable domain, rest sourced from reference TRBV5-4 and TRBJ1-1, is ETGVTQSPTHLIKTRGQQVTLRCSSQSGHNTVSWYQQALGQGPQFIFQYYREEENGRGNFPPRFSGLQFPNYSSELNVNALELDDSALYLCASSSERGGNTEAFFGQGTRLTVV.

Here the CDR3 DNA reads TGTGCCAGCAGTGTTGGAGGCGTCAACTATGGCTACACCTTC. Translation: CASSVGGVNYGYTF. The V and J genes are TRBV2 and TRBJ1-2, with D uncertain. The CDR3 contains 14 residues. Germline V gene data show CDR1 as SNHLY and CDR2 as FYNNEI. Trimming shortened V by 4 bases and J by 2 bases, and 11 bases separated the two germline ends.